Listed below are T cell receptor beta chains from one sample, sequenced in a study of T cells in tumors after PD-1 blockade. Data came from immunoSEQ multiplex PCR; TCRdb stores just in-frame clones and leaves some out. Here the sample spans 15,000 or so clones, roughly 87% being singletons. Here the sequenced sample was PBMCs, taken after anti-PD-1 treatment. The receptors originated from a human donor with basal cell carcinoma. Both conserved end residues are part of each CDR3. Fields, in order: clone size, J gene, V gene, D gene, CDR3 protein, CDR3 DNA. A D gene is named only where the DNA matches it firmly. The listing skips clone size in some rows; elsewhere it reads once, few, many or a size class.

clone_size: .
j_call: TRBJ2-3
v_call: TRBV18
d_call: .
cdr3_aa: CASSPPFQPGTDTQYF
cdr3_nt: TGTGCCAGCTCACCACCGTTCCAGCCGGGGACAGATACGCAGTATTTT

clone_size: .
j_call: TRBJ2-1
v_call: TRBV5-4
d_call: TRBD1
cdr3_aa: CASSSGQGYHNEQFF
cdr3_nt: TGTGCCAGCAGCTCGGGACAGGGATACCACAATGAGCAGTTCTTC

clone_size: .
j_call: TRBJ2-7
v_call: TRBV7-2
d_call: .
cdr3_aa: CASSLAAADEQYF
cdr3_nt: TGTGCCAGCAGCTTAGCGGCCGCCGACGAGCAGTACTTC

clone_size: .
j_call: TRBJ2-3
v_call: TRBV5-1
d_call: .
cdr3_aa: CASSSRGSTDTQYF
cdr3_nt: TGCGCCAGCAGCTCCCGGGGTAGCACAGATACGCAGTATTTT

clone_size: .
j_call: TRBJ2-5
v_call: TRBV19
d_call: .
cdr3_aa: CASSIQDGETQYF
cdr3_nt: TGTGCCAGTAGTATCCAGGATGGAGAGACCCAGTACTTC

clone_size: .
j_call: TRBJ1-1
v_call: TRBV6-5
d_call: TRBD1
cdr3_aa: CASSYSKGQGNTEAFF
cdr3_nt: TGTGCCAGCAGTTACTCAAAAGGACAGGGAAACACTGAAGCTTTCTTT

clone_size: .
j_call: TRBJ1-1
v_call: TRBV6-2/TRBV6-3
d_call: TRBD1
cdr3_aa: CASSYFRDRVNTEAFF
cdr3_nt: TGTGCCAGCAGTTACTTTAGGGACAGGGTGAACACTGAAGCTTTCTTT

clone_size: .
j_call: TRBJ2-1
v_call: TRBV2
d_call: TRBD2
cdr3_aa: CASSYGWGGVGSSYNEQFF
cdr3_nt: TGTGCCAGCAGTTATGGGTGGGGGGGGGTGGGGAGCTCCTACAATGAGCAGTTCTTC

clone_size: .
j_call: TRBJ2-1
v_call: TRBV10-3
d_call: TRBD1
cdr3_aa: CAIMKSKREDRVGLDEQFF
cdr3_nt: TGTGCCATCATGAAGTCCAAAAGAGAAGACAGGGTTGGGTTAGATGAGCAGTTCTTC

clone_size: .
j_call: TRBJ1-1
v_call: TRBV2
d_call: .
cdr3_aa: CASRRTAEAFF
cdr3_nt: TGTGCCAGCAGAAGGACAGCCGAAGCTTTCTTT

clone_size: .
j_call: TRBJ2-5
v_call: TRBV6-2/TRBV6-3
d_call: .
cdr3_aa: CASSSGERETQYF
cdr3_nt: TGTGCCAGCAGCTCAGGGGAGCGGGAGACCCAGTACTTC

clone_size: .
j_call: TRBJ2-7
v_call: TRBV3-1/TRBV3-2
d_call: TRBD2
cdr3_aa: CASSLAGAYYEQYF
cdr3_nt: TGTGCCAGCAGCCTAGCGGGAGCCTACTACGAGCAGTACTTC

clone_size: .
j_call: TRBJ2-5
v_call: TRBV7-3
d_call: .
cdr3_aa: CASSRGSQETQYF
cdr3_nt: TGTGCCAGCTCTCGGGGGAGCCAAGAGACCCAGTACTTC

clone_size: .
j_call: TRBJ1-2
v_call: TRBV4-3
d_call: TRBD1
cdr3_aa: CASSQSGGSNYGYTF
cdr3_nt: TGCGCCAGCAGCCAATCAGGGGGCTCTAACTATGGCTACACCTTC

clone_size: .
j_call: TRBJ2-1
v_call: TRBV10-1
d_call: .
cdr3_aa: CASSEDSSYNEQFF
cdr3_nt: TGCGCCAGCAGTGAGGACAGCTCCTACAATGAGCAGTTCTTC

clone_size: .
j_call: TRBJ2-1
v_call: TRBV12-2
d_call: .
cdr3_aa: CASRTSGREYNEQFF
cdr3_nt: TGTGCAAGTCGCACAAGCGGGAGGGAATACAATGAGCAGTTCTTC

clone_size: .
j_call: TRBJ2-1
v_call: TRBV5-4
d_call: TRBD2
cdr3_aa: CASSPRAGEQFF
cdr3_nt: TGTGCCAGCAGCCCCCGAGCGGGGGAGCAGTTCTTC

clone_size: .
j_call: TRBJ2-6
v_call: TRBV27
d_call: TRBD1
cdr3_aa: CASRDRGASGANVLTF
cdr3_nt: TGTGCCAGCAGGGACAGGGGTGCCTCTGGGGCCAACGTCCTGACTTTC

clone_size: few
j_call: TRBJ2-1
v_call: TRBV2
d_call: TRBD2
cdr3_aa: CARSDGWAREGSSYNEQFF
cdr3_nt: TGTGCCCGCAGTGACGGGTGGGCGCGGGAGGGGAGCTCCTACAATGAGCAGTTCTTC

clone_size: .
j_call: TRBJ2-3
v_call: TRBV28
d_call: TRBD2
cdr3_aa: CASSLRGYDRLAGTTDTQYF
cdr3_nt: TGTGCCAGCAGTTTAAGGGGCTATGATCGTCTAGCGGGAACCACAGATACGCAGTATTTT

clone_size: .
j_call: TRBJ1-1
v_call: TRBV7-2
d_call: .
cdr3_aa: CASSLLGVTEAFF
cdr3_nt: TGTGCCAGCAGCTTATTGGGAGTCACTGAAGCTTTCTTT

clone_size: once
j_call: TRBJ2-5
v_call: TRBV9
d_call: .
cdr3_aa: CASSSSGTQTEETQYF
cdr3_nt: TGTGCCAGCAGCTCCTCCGGGACCCAGACTGAGGAGACCCAGTACTTC

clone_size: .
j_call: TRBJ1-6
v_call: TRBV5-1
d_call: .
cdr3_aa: CASSLERHSPLHF
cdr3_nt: TGCGCCAGCAGCCTGGAACGGCATTCACCCCTCCACTTT